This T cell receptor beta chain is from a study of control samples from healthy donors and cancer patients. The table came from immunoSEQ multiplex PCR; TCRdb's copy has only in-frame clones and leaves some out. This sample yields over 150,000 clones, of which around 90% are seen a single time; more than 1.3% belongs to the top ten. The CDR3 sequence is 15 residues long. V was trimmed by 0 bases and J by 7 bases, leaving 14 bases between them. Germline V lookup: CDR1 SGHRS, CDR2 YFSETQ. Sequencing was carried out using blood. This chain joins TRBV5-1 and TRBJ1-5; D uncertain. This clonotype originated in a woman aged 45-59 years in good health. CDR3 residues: CASSLEGQQRQPQHF. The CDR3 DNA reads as TGCGCCAGCAGCTTGGAGGGCCAGCAGAGGCAGCCCCAGCATTTT.